This T cell receptor (beta chain) stems from a study of blood T cell repertoires in COVID-19. Turning to the study itself: Researchers got acute and convalescent COVID-19 samples from the United States, Italy and Spain. Sources were T cells, B-cell-depleted T cells, or PBMCs; the material itself was cDNA or gDNA.

Per the original data handling: Estimation of nucleated cell counts was performed using reference gene primer amplification. Using immunoSEQ multiplex PCR, the repertoire was profiled, and TCRdb retains in-frame clones only, with some absent. V and J calls and clone size are given by that table; D and trimming were obtained from the DNA. Found here are about 93,000 clones, roughly 90% of them singletons; the top ten hold approximately 1.6%. The CDR3 is made up of 12 amino acids. Trimming pared 5 bases from V and 9 bases from J, leaving 11 bases between. Germline-derived CDR1 and CDR2 are SGHAT and FQNNGV.

Sequenced material: peripheral blood. The TCR sequence derives from a human donor with active COVID-19. The donor label of this sample is uncertain. The rearrangement links TRBV11-2 to TRBJ2-1; tentative D call: TRBD1 (6 bases). In nucleotides, the CDR3 is TGTGCCAGCAGCGGGGCGGACAGTGAGCAGTTCTTC. As protein: CASSGADSEQFF.